The 19 T cell receptor beta chains presented below share a single source sample, sequenced in a study of CD8 T cells in Susac syndrome. With random hexamers, reverse transcription was performed on about 0.5 to 1 ug of RNA. TCRdb reprocessed the immunoSEQ multiplex PCR reads with MiXCR, giving one entry per CDR3 protein. Among 170,000 or so distinct CDR3 sequences listed, roughly 94% were seen once. The source material was CD4+ T cells from PBMCs. The source of these receptors is a human donor with Susac syndrome.

The chain employs TRBV4-1 and TRBJ2-3; 7 positions agree with TRBD2. With V trimmed by 2 bases and J by 2 bases, 4 bases remained unmatched. Per germline, CDR1 MGHRA and CDR2 YSYEKL. The CDR3 is 15 amino acids. The DNA for the CDR3 is TGCGCCAGCAGCCAAACCGGGACTAACACAGATACGCAGTATTTT. It specifies CASSQTGTNTDTQYF.

In the case of this clonotype: Sequence at one end of the junction differs from germline and may be a read error. The DNA of the CDR3 is TGCACCAGCAGCTTGGTCGGACGGAACGATAATTCACCCCTCCACTTT. Encoded protein: CTSSLVGRNDNSPLHF. The chain has TRBV5-1 and TRBJ1-6; no firm D call. Germline loops: CDR1 SGHRS, CDR2 YFSETQ. The CDR3 length is 16 residues.

In its sample, this clonotype was seen once. J is TRBJ2-7 and V is TRBV5-1; TRBD1 matches 7 bases. The CDR3 sequence is 15 residues long. In germline, CDR1 is SGHRS, CDR2 YFSETQ. Trimming at V came to 0 bases and at J to 3 bases, leaving 6 bases not matched to a gene. This CDR3 reads CASSLAPTGYYEQYF. CDR3 DNA sequence: TGCGCCAGCAGCTTGGCGCCGACAGGGTACTACGAGCAGTACTTC.

CDR3 sequence: CASSEGTGRPYNSPLHF. CDR3 coding DNA: TGTGCCAGCAGTGAAGGTACAGGTCGGCCCTATAATTCACCCCTCCACTTT. The rearrangement uses TRBV2 and TRBJ1-6, with D possibly being TRBD1 (5 bases). Germline V gene sequence: CDR1 SNHLY, CDR2 FYNNEI. The CDR3 spans 17 residues. Trimming stripped 1 base from V and 2 bases from J, with 12 bases between.

In its sample, this clonotype was seen once. The rearrangement uses TRBV11-2 and TRBJ2-1, with 16 nucleotides matching TRBD2. The CDR3 is made up of 16 amino acids. V shed 3 bases and J 8 bases; nucleotides not matched to a gene: 4. CDR1 is SGHAT and CDR2 is FQNNGV in the germline V gene. The CDR3 DNA reads TGTGCCAGCAGCTTTGCCGGGACTAGCGGGAGGGATGAGCAGTTCTTC. This codes for CASSFAGTSGRDEQFF.

J is TRBJ2-3 and V is TRBV4-1, with 10 bases fitting TRBD1. The V and J ends lost 2 bases and 6 bases, in that order; junction bases with no gene match: 8. The CDR3 runs 16 residues. Germline V gene data show CDR1 as MGHRA and CDR2 as YSYEKL. CDR3 in amino acids: CASSQQGTGVLDTQYF. The CDR3 DNA reads TGCGCCAGCAGCCAACAAGGGACAGGGGTCCTGGATACGCAGTATTTT.

The chain is built from TRBV9 and TRBJ2-7; 9 nucleotides line up with TRBD1. Germline CDR1 SGDLS, CDR2 YYNGEE. The ends lost 3 bases at V and 8 bases at J; junction bases unmatched: 12. This CDR3 is 15 amino acids long. The CDR3 sequence: CASSADHSGTGKQYF. CDR3 coding DNA: TGTGCCAGCAGCGCCGATCACTCCGGGACAGGGAAGCAGTACTTC.

This chain connects TRBV27 to TRBJ1-1, with D possibly being TRBD1 (6 bases). The CDR3 loop spans 14 amino acids. The germline V and J ends were trimmed by 7 bases and 0 bases, with 12 bases remaining between them. Germline assignment: CDR1 MNHEY and CDR2 SMNVEV (reference sequence). The CDR3 here is CASTMDRMNTEAFF. In nucleotides, the CDR3 is TGTGCCAGCACTATGGACAGAATGAACACTGAAGCTTTCTTT.

CDR3 bases: TGTGCCAGCAGTAACCAAGACAGGGTAGCCTACGAGCAGTACTTC. Amino acids: CASSNQDRVAYEQYF. V gene TRBV28 combines with J gene TRBJ2-7; 7 bases line up with TRBD1. Trimming cost V 5 bases and J 2 bases; bases outside gene matches: 9. The CDR3 runs to 15 residues. CDR1 MDHEN and CDR2 SYDVKM come from the germline V gene.

CDR3 sequence: CSARVWGRETQYF. The CDR3 nucleotides are TGCAGTGCTAGAGTATGGGGGCGGGAGACCCAGTACTTC. The V and J genes are TRBV20-1 and TRBJ2-5; possible D gene TRBD1, 6 bases. V gave up 1 base and J gave up 5 bases, with 11 bases separating them. Germline loops: CDR1 DFQATT, CDR2 SNEGSKA (reference sequence). The CDR3 is made up of 13 amino acids.

This chain links TRBV13 with TRBJ1-4; the match to TRBD1 covers 7 bases. The length of the CDR3 is 15 residues. Germline CDR1 and CDR2: PRHDT and FYEKMQ (reference sequence). After removal of 1 base from V and 4 bases from J, the junction contained 3 bases not matched to a gene. Written as DNA, the CDR3 is TGTGCCAGCAGCTTAGCCGGGACAGTTAATGAAAAACTGTTTTTT. Amino acid sequence: CASSLAGTVNEKLFF. The variable domain in full, completed from reference TRBV13 and TRBJ1-4, reads AAGVIQSPRHLIKEKRETATLKCYPIPRHDTVYWYQQGPGQDPQFLISFYEKMQSDKGSIPDRFSAQQFSDYHSELNMSSLELGDSALYFCASSLAGTVNEKLFFGSGTQLSVL.

The chain has TRBV12-5 and TRBJ2-5, with D possibly being TRBD1 (6 bases). The V gene's germline CDR1 is LGHNT and CDR2 FRNRAP. The CDR3 length is 13 residues. Trimming stripped 8 bases from V and 4 bases from J, with 14 bases between. The CDR3 DNA reads as TGTGCTAGTTTGGCAGCAGGGGTAGAGACCCAGTACTTC. It translates to CASLAAGVETQYF.

V and J are TRBV7-9 and TRBJ1-1, with D unclear. The CDR3 has 13 residues. Per germline, CDR1 SEHNR and CDR2 FQNEAQ (reference sequence). The ends were cut back, 1 base at V and 6 bases at J, with 9 bases in the middle. The CDR3 bases are TGTGCCAGCAGCTTAGAAGTGGGATCTGAAGCTTTCTTT. This codes for CASSLEVGSEAFF.

V and J are TRBV5-1 and TRBJ2-1; D unresolved. The germline V and J ends were trimmed by 2 bases and 12 bases, with 12 bases remaining between them. There are 12 residues in the CDR3. Germline-derived CDR1 and CDR2 are SGHRS and YFSETQ. The CDR3 region is CASSLERELQFF. CDR3 nucleotide sequence: TGCGCCAGCAGCTTAGAGCGCGAGCTGCAGTTCTTC.

The chain employs TRBV20-1 and TRBJ1-1; the match to TRBD1 covers 7 bases. The CDR3 has 14 amino acids. Germline loops: CDR1 DFQATT, CDR2 SNEGSKA (reference sequence). Trimming at V came to 0 bases and at J to 4 bases, leaving 5 bases not matched to a gene. CDR3 nucleotides: TGCAGTGCTAGAGATCAGGGGGGAATCACTGAAGCTTTCTTT. It encodes CSARDQGGITEAFF.

This clonotype has just one count. The chain combines TRBV29-1 with TRBJ2-5, with TRBD1 matching over 8 bases. V shed 6 bases, J shed 3 bases, and the junction held 3 bases outside the gene matches. Germline V gene data show CDR1 as SQVTM and CDR2 as ANQGSEA. CDR3 length: 12 residues. CDR3 protein: CSVGQVKETQYF. The CDR3 bases are TGCAGCGTGGGACAGGTTAAAGAGACCCAGTACTTC.

The chain recombines TRBV20-1 with TRBJ1-2; TRBD1 aligns across 9 bases. Germline loops: CDR1 DFQATT, CDR2 SNEGSKA (reference sequence). V dropped 5 bases and J dropped 2; count of bases not matched to a gene: 3. The CDR3 loop spans 13 amino acids. CDR3 DNA: TGCAGTGCTCCGGGACAGGGCAACTATGGCTACACCTTC. Residues: CSAPGQGNYGYTF.

The V call is TRBV28, the J call TRBJ2-3; TRBD2 matches at 12 bases. Germline lookup yields CDR1 MDHEN and CDR2 SYDVKM. The length of the CDR3 is 15 residues. The V gene end was trimmed by 6 bases and the J gene end by 4 bases; junction bases not matched to a gene: 5. The CDR3 region is CASSPSGRASDTQYF. The CDR3 DNA sequence: TGTGCCAGCAGCCCTAGCGGGAGGGCCTCAGATACGCAGTATTTT.

This chain joins TRBV7-2 and TRBJ1-5, with D maybe TRBD1 (5 bases). The CDR3 sequence is 15 residues long. Trimming shortened V by 1 base and J by 3 bases, and 10 bases separated the two germline ends. The germline gives CDR1 SGHTA, CDR2 FQGNSA. CDR3: CASSLVGGNNQPQHF. CDR3 DNA: TGTGCCAGCAGCTTAGTTGGGGGGAACAATCAGCCCCAGCATTTT. Drawing the rest from reference TRBV7-2 and TRBJ1-5, the complete variable domain is GAGVSQSPSNKVTEKGKDVELRCDPISGHTALYWYRQSLGQGLEFLIYFQGNSAPDKSGLPSDRFSAERTGGSVSTLTIQRTQQEDSAVYLCASSLVGGNNQPQHFGDGTRLSIL.